This T cell receptor beta chain was recovered during a study of beta chain features in type 1 diabetes. Investigators reverse transcribed all isolated RNA, so they sequenced expressed TCRB transcripts. Profiling relied on immunoSEQ multiplex PCR, and the TCRdb table lists in-frame clones only, not all of them. The table has 900,000 or so clones, roughly a sixth seen once. In its sample, this clone was seen a few times. The CDR3 extends over 18 amino acids. Germline trimming cut 1 base from V and 6 bases from J; bases unmatched to any gene: 14. Germline V gene sequence: CDR1 SGDLS, CDR2 YYNGEE. The V gene is TRBV9, the J gene TRBJ2-1, with 9 positions matching TRBD2. The receptor was derived from a woman in her late teens or twenties in good health. Material for sequencing was naive CD4+ T cells from blood. The CDR3 protein is CASSVSPTSGKWGNEQFF. The CDR3 DNA follows: TGTGCCAGCAGCGTAAGCCCGACTAGCGGAAAATGGGGCAATGAGCAGTTCTTC.